Sequencing of this T cell receptor beta chain was carried out in a study of T cells in Graves' hyperthyroidism and ophthalmopathy. Details on this clonotype: Its specificity is not known.

Authors of the study amplified TCR beta CDR3 regions from RNA transcripts. The study used the HTBI primer set for a first-round RT-PCR of the TCR CDR3. TCRdb re-called the multiplex PCR reads through MiXCR, storing one row per CDR3 protein. Of approximately 690,000 distinct CDR3 sequences listed, more than 20% are singletons. Overall study results and limits: Most thyroid clonotypes with frequency above 0.001 were detected in blood. A model built on 13 V-J features separated ophthalmopathy from stable hyperthyroidism.

The CDR3 length is 22 residues. Germline CDR1 reads SGHVS; CDR2 reads FNYEAQ. With 2 bases clipped from V and 0 bases from J, the junction kept 17 bases outside the gene matches. The source of this sequence is a man aged 25 to 40 with Graves' ophthalmopathy. Sequencing was carried out using blood. The rearrangement joins TRBV7-6 to TRBJ2-2; 11 nucleotides match TRBD2. CDR3 DNA sequence: TGTGCCAGCAGCTTATTTAGGGGACTAGCGGAACTACCGGCCACGAACACCGGGGAGCTGTTTTTT. It translates to CASSLFRGLAELPATNTGELFF.